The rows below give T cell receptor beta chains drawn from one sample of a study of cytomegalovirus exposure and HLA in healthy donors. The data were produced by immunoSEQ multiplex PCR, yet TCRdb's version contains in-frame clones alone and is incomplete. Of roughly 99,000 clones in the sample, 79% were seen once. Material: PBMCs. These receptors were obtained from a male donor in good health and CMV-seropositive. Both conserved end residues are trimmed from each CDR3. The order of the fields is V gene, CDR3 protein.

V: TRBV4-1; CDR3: ASSQEANGEGANGYT
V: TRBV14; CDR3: ASSQQTPYNSPLH
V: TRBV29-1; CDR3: SVALQGTQNQPQH
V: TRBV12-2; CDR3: ASRLGGPGRGMDTEAF
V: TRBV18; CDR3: ASSPGQGNLNYGYT
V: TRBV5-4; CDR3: ASSPGTGGNEQY
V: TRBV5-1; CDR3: ASSLDPFSGNTIY
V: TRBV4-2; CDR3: ASSQERDRGYEQY
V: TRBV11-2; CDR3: ASSSRQGVYGYT
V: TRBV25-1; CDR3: ASSTGSNTEAF
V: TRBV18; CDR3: ASSPRRNSNTGELF
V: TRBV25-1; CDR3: ASSEFHRNEQF